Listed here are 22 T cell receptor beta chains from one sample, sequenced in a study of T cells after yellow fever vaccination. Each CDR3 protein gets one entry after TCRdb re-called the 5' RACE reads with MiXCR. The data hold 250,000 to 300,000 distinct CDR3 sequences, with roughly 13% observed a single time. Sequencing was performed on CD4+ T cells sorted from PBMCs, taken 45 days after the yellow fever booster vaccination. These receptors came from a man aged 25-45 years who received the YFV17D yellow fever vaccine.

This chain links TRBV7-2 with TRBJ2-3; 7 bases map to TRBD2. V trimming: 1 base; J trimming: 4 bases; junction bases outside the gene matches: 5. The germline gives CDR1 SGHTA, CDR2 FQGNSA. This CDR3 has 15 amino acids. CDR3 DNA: TGTGCCAGCAGCTTAGTGGCGGGAGTCCCAGATACGCAGTATTTT. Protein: CASSLVAGVPDTQYF.

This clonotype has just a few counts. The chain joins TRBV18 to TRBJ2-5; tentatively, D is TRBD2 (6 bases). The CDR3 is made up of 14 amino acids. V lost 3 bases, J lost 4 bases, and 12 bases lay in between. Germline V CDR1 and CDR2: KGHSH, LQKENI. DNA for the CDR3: TGTGCCAGCTCACCCCGGGGGAGCGCAGAGACCCAGTACTTC. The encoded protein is CASSPRGSAETQYF.

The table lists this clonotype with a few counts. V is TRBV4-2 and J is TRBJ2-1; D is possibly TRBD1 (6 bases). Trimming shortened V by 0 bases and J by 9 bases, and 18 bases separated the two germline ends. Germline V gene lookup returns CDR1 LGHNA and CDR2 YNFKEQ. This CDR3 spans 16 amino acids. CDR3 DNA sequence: TGTGCCAGCAGCCAAGATGATCAGGGGTTTTTCGGTGAGCAGTTCTTC. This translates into CASSQDDQGFFGEQFF.

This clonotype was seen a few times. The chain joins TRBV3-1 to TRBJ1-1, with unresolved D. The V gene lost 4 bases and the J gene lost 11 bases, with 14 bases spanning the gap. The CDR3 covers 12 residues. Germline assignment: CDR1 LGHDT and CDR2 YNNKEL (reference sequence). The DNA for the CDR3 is TGTGCCAGCAGCCTACAAGGCCTACCGGCTTTCTTT. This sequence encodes CASSLQGLPAFF.

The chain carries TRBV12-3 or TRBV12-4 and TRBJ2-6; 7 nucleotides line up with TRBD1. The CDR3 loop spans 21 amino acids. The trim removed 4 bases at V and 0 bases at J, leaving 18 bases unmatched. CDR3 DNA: TGTGCCAGCAGTTCCAACCTGCGGACGGGACAGCTATTCTCTGGGGCCAACGTCCTGACTTTC. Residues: CASSSNLRTGQLFSGANVLTF.

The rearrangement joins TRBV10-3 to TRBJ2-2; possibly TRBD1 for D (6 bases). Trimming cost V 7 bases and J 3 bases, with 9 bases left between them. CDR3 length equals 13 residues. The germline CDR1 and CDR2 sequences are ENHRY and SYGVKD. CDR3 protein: CAITTGDTGELFF. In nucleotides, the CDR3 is TGTGCCATCACGACAGGTGACACCGGGGAGCTGTTTTTT.

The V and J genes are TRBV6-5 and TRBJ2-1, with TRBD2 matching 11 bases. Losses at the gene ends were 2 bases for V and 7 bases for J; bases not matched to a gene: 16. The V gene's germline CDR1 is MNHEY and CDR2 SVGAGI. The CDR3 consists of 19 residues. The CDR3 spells CASSYGSSGRASANNEQFF. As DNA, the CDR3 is TGTGCCAGCAGTTACGGTAGTAGCGGGAGGGCCTCAGCCAATAATGAGCAGTTCTTC.

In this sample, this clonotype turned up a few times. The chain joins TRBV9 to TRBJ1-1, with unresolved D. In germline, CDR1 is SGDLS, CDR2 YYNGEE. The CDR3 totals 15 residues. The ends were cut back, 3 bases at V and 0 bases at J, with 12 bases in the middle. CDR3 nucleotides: TGTGCCAGCAGCGGAGGACGGGTCATGAACACTGAAGCTTTCTTT. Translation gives CASSGGRVMNTEAFF.

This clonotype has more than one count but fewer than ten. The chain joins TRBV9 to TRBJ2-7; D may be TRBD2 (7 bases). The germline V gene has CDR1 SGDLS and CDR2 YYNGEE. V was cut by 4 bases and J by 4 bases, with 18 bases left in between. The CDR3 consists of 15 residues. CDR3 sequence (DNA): TGTGCCAGCAGCCAGGGGCTAGCGGTTGAGTACGAGCAGTACTTC. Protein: CASSQGLAVEYEQYF. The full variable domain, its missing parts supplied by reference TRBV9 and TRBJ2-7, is DSGVTQTPKHLITATGQRVTLRCSPRSGDLSVYWYQQSLDQGLQFLIQYYNGEERAKGNILERFSAQQFPDLHSELNLSSLELGDSALYFCASSQGLAVEYEQYFGPGTRLTVT.

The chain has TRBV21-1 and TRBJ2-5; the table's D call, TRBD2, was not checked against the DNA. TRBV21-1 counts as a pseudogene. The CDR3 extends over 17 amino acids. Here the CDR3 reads CASSNGQGPIGEEAQYF. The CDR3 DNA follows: TGTGCCAGCAGCAATGGTCAGGGCCCCATTGGAGAAGAGGCCCAGTACTTC.

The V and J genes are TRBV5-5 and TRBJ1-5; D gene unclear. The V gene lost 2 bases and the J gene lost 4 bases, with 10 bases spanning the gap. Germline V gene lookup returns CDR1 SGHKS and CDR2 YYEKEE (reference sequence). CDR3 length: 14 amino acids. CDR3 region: CASSFGVGNQPQHF. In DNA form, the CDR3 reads TGTGCCAGCAGCTTCGGGGTAGGGAATCAGCCCCAGCATTTT.

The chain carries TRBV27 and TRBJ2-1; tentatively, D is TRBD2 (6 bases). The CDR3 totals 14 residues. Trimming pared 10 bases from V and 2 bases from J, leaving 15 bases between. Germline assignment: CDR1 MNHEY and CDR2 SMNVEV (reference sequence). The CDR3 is CATNPGGTYNEQFF. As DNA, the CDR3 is TGTGCCACCAACCCTGGCGGGACCTACAATGAGCAGTTCTTC.

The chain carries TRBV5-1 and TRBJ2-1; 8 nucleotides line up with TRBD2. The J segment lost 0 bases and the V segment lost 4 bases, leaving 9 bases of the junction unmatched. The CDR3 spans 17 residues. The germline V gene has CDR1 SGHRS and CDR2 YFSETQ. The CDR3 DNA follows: TGCGCCAGCAGCCCTGTAGCGGGGTCGAGCTCCTACAATGAGCAGTTCTTC. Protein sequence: CASSPVAGSSSYNEQFF.

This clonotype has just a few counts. The CDR3 DNA follows: TGTGCCAGCAGTTTATTGGGACAGGCTAAAGAGACCCAGTACTTC. Translation gives CASSLLGQAKETQYF. The chain recombines TRBV27 with TRBJ2-5; 8 nucleotides agree with TRBD1. The V segment lost 1 base and the J segment 3 bases; nucleotides outside the gene matches: 4. CDR3 length: 15 residues. Germline assignment: CDR1 MNHEY and CDR2 SMNVEV (reference sequence).

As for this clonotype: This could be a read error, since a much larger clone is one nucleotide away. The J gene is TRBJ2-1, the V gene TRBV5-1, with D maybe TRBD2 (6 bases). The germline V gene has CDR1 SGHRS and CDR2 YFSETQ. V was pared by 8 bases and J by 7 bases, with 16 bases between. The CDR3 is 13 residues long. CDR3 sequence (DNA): TGCGCCAGAAGATCCCCTAGCGCTAATGAGCAGTTCTTC. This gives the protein CARRSPSANEQFF.

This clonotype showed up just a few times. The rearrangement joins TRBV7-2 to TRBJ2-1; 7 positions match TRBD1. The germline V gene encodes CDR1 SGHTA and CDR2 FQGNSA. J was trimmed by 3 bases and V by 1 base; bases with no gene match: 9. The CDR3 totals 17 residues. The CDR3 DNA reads TGTGCCAGCAGCTTAGTGAGGACAGGCCGGAACTACAATGAGCAGTTCTTC. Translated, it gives CASSLVRTGRNYNEQFF.

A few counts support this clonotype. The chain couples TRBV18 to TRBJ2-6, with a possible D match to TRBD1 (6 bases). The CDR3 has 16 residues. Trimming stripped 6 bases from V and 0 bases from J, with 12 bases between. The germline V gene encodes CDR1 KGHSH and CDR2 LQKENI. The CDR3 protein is CASSRQTGSGANVLTF. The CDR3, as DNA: TGTGCCAGCTCGCGTCAGACAGGCTCTGGGGCCAACGTCCTGACTTTC.

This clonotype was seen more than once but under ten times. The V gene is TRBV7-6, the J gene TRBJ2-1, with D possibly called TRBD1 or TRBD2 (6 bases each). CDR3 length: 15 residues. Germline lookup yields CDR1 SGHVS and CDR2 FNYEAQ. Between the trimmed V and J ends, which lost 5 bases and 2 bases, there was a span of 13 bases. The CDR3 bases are TGTGCCAGCAGCCTGAAGGAGGGGGCCTACAATGAGCAGTTCTTC. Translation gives CASSLKEGAYNEQFF.

The DNA for the CDR3 is TGTGCCAGCAGCCAAGTAGCGGGCCAGCCCTGGGGGCAGTACTTC. This codes for CASSQVAGQPWGQYF. This rearrangement joins TRBV3-1 to TRBJ2-7; 7 bases map to TRBD2. CDR1 and CDR2 (germline): LGHDT, YNNKEL (reference sequence). The CDR3 is 15 residues long. The trim removed 1 base at V and 9 bases at J, leaving 12 bases unmatched.

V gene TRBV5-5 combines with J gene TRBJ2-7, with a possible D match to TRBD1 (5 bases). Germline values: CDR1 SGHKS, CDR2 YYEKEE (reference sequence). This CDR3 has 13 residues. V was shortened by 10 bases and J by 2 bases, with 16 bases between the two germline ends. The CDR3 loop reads CAWKGLRAYEQYF. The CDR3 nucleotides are TGTGCCTGGAAGGGGCTGAGAGCCTACGAGCAGTACTTC.

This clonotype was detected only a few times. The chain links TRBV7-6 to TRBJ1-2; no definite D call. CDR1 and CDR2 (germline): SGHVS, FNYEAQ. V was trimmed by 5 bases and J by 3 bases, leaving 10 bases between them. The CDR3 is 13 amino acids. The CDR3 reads CASSLGLDYGYTF. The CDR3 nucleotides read TGTGCCAGCAGCCTCGGACTCGACTATGGCTACACCTTC.

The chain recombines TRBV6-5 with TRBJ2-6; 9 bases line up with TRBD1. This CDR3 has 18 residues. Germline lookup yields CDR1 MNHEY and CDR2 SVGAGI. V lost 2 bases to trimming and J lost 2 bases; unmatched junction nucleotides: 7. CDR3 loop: CASSYVGTGLAGANVLTF. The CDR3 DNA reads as TGTGCCAGCAGTTACGTTGGGACAGGGCTCGCTGGGGCCAACGTCCTGACTTTC.